These 11 T cell receptor beta chains share one sample of origin, sequenced in a study of blood T cell repertoires in COVID-19 (dated by TCRdb to 2018 to 2020). The library came from the immunoSEQ multiplex PCR assay. As stored in TCRdb, this immuneACCESS dataset retains in-frame rearrangements with V and J assigned. A fraction of the clones does not appear; measured against another copy, unresolved V genes explain less than half of the discrepancy, and the remainder lacks a known reason. In all, the sample holds over 150,000 clones, and around 84% of those were seen once. The biggest ten clones account for more than 5.5% of the sample. The specimen sequenced was PBMCs or T cells enriched from blood (not recorded which). Source of these receptors: a man aged 50-60 years who had recovered from COVID-19.

V is TRBV7-9 and J is TRBJ2-2; 7 bases line up with TRBD1. Germline values: CDR1 SEHNR, CDR2 FQNEAQ (reference sequence). With 5 bases clipped from V and 1 base from J, the junction kept 4 bases outside the gene matches. This CDR3 comprises 15 residues. CDR3 nucleotides: TGTGCCAGCAGCCGGGACAGAGGGAACACCGGGGAGCTGTTTTTT. This gives the protein CASSRDRGNTGELFF.

This clone was recorded a few times. This chain uses TRBV28 with TRBJ2-5; possibly TRBD2 for D (5 bases). The CDR3 spans 13 residues. V dropped 8 bases and J dropped 2 bases, with 12 bases sitting between them. Germline V gene lookup returns CDR1 MDHEN and CDR2 SYDVKM. In DNA form, the CDR3 reads TGTGCCAGCCGACCGTCGGGGCAAGAGACCCAGTACTTC. Amino acids: CASRPSGQETQYF. Drawing the rest from reference TRBV28 and TRBJ2-5, the complete variable domain is DVKVTQSSRYLVKRTGEKVFLECVQDMDHENMFWYRQDPGLGLRLIYFSYDVKMKEKGDIPEGYSVSREKKERFSLILESASTNQTSMYLCASRPSGQETQYFGPGTRLLVL.

This clone was counted a single time. The rearrangement uses TRBV9 and TRBJ2-5, with 11 bases lining up with TRBD2. The CDR3 is 13 residues long. Germline V gives CDR1 SGDLS, CDR2 YYNGEE. The trim removed 3 bases at V and 5 bases at J, leaving 0 bases unmatched. The CDR3 coding sequence is TGTGCCAGCAGCGGGACTAGCGGGGAGACCCAGTACTTC. The encoded protein is CASSGTSGETQYF.

This clone was seen only once. The chain is built from TRBV12-3 or TRBV12-4 and TRBJ1-2; D unresolved. Trimming took off 5 bases at V and 8 bases at J, with 12 bases between the two ends. There are 12 residues in the CDR3. CDR3 coding DNA: TGTGCCAGCAGTCAAACATTCTGGGGCTACACCTTC. Residues: CASSQTFWGYTF.

The V call is TRBV6-1, the J call TRBJ1-4; 9 bases are shared with TRBD1. Germline assignment: CDR1 MNHNS and CDR2 SASEGT. The CDR3 extends over 15 amino acids. Losses at the gene ends were 3 bases for V and 5 bases for J; bases not matched to a gene: 4. CDR3 nucleotide sequence: TGTGCCAGCAGTGATGGGGACAGGGTAAATGAAAAACTGTTTTTT. Translated, it gives CASSDGDRVNEKLFF.

This chain links TRBV5-6 with TRBJ1-2, with a tentative D call TRBD1 (6 bases). Trimming took off 0 bases at V and 8 bases at J, with 8 bases between the two ends. The V gene's germline CDR1 is SGHDT and CDR2 YYEEEE. This CDR3 contains 12 residues. This CDR3 reads CASSLVRGGYTF. In nucleotides, the CDR3 is TGTGCCAGCAGCTTGGTCAGGGGAGGCTACACCTTC.

The chain has TRBV7-2 and TRBJ1-2; possibly TRBD1 for D (5 bases). V lost 2 bases and J 7 bases, leaving 11 bases between the germline ends. CDR1 is SGHTA, CDR2 FQGNSA, per germline. CDR3 length: 13 residues. The DNA of the CDR3 is TGTGCCAGCAGCTTAAACGGGGGAGGTGGCTACACCTTC. This translates into CASSLNGGGGYTF.

This chain uses TRBV19 with TRBJ1-3; D may be TRBD1 (6 bases). V dropped 4 bases and J dropped 5 bases, with 21 bases sitting between them. Germline CDR1 LNHDA, CDR2 SQIVND (reference sequence). This CDR3 comprises 17 residues. CDR3 protein: CASSTAWTATTRNTIYF. CDR3 DNA sequence: TGTGCCAGTAGTACCGCCTGGACAGCCACTACTAGAAACACCATATATTTT.

The chain carries TRBV2 and TRBJ1-2; D remains ambiguous. V lost 2 bases and J lost 5, with 18 bases in between. Germline V gene data show CDR1 as SNHLY and CDR2 as FYNNEI. This CDR3 spans 16 amino acids. The CDR3 region is CASSEPRDITVYGYTF. Written as DNA, the CDR3 is TGTGCCAGCAGTGAACCCCGAGACATTACGGTGTATGGCTACACCTTC.

The V gene is TRBV5-1, the J gene TRBJ2-5; possible D gene TRBD1, 6 bases. Germline lookup yields CDR1 SGHRS and CDR2 YFSETQ. The V gene lost 0 bases and the J gene lost 0 bases, with 9 bases spanning the gap. The CDR3 consists of 15 residues. Here the CDR3 DNA reads TGCGCCAGCAGCTTGGGGGCAGGGGACCAAGAGACCCAGTACTTC. Protein product: CASSLGAGDQETQYF.

V gene TRBV25-1 combines with J gene TRBJ1-1; D unclear. Germline CDR1 reads MGHDK; CDR2 reads SYGVNS. This CDR3 is 17 amino acids long. V shed 7 bases and J shed 1 base, with 22 bases lying between them. The CDR3 sequence is CASKGGQGSYWNTEAFF. The CDR3 region has the DNA TGTGCCAGCAAAGGAGGCCAAGGGTCTTATTGGAACACTGAAGCTTTCTTT.